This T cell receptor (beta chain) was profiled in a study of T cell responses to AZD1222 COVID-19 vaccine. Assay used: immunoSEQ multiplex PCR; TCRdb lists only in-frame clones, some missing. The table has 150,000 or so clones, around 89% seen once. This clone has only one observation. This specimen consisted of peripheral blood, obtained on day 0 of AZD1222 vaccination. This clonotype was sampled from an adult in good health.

CDR3 bases: TGCGCCAGCAGCTTTCGTGCGGGAGGCCTCTACGAGCAGTACTTC. Its protein is CASSFRAGGLYEQYF. The rearrangement joins TRBV5-1 to TRBJ2-7; 8 nucleotides agree with TRBD2. The CDR3 is 15 amino acids. V was clipped by 2 bases and J by 3 bases; unmatched bases: 7. CDR1 is SGHRS and CDR2 is YFSETQ in the germline V gene. Full variable domain (rest looked up from reference TRBV5-1 and TRBJ2-7): KAGVTQTPRYLIKTRGQQVTLSCSPISGHRSVSWYQQTPGQGLQFLFEYFSETQRNKGNFPGRFSGRQFSNSRSEMNVSTLELGDSALYLCASSFRAGGLYEQYFGPGTRLTVT.